Shown below are 11 T cell receptor beta chains from a single sample sequenced in a study of CD8 T cells in Susac syndrome (dated by TCRdb to the late 2010s). Library construction relied on the immunoSEQ multiplex PCR assay. RNA was extracted with the RNeasy kit and 0.5 to 1 ug was reverse transcribed using random hexamers. The public reads were reprocessed in TCRdb via fastp at Q25 and MiXCR, keeping in-frame beta chains. Rows with one shared CDR3 protein collapse into an entry with the most common genes and DNA. Counted in this sample were some 130,000 distinct CDR3 sequences; around 80% of them appeared once. Roughly 0.5% of the sample comes from the top ten. What was sequenced was CD8+ T cells from PBMCs. The receptors come from a human donor with multiple sclerosis.

The chain employs TRBV29-1 and TRBJ1-1; TRBD1 is a possible D gene (6 bases). Germline values: CDR1 SQVTM, CDR2 ANQGSEA. The CDR3 length is 15 residues. The V end lost 0 bases, the J end lost 0 bases, and 11 bases lay between the germline ends. This CDR3 is CSVEDPGTMNTEAFF. The CDR3 DNA sequence: TGCAGCGTTGAAGATCCAGGGACAATGAACACTGAAGCTTTCTTT.

The table lists this clonotype with a few counts. The chain recombines TRBV2 with TRBJ2-7; 11 positions agree with TRBD1. Germline assignment: CDR1 SNHLY and CDR2 FYNNEI. With 7 bases clipped from V and 4 bases from J, the junction kept 3 bases outside the gene matches. The CDR3 covers 13 residues. CDR3 sequence: CASKGQGVYEQYF. CDR3 nucleotide sequence: TGTGCCAGCAAGGGACAGGGGGTATACGAGCAGTACTTC.

The CDR3 DNA reads as TGTGCCAGCAGTTCCATACAATTCCCCAACTACGAGCAGTACTTC. Amino acid sequence: CASSSIQFPNYEQYF. The J gene is TRBJ2-7, the V gene TRBV27; D is uncertain. The germline gives CDR1 MNHEY, CDR2 SMNVEV (reference sequence). This CDR3 is 15 amino acids long. V gave up 4 bases and J gave up 3 bases, with 16 bases separating them.

In nucleotides, the CDR3 is TGTGCCAGCACCTCTAGGGCAAACACTGAAGCTTTCTTT. Its translation is CASTSRANTEAFF. The V gene is TRBV13, the J gene TRBJ1-1; D not resolved. Germline lookup yields CDR1 PRHDT and CDR2 FYEKMQ (reference sequence). CDR3 size: 13 residues. Trimming removed 7 bases at V and 2 bases at J, with 11 bases between.

Only a few counts were recorded for this clonotype. J is TRBJ1-1 and V is TRBV4-1; TRBD1 might be the D (6 bases). This CDR3 comprises 13 residues. Germline V CDR1 and CDR2: MGHRA, YSYEKL. Trimming stripped 5 bases from V and 10 bases from J, with 17 bases between. The CDR3 coding sequence is TGCGCCAGCAGCTCGTTATTTGACAGGATAGCTTTCTTT. It codes for CASSSLFDRIAFF.

This clonotype came up once. The rearrangement joins TRBV13 to TRBJ1-1, with TRBD1 as a possible D gene (6 bases). The germline V gene encodes CDR1 PRHDT and CDR2 FYEKMQ (reference sequence). V gave up 4 bases and J gave up 1 base, with 13 bases separating them. The CDR3 length is 15 residues. The CDR3 sequence: CASSWGAGENTEAFF. In nucleotides, the CDR3 is TGTGCCAGCAGCTGGGGGGCAGGCGAGAACACTGAAGCTTTCTTT.

This chain joins TRBV27 and TRBJ2-2; D is ambiguous. Trimming stripped 0 bases from V and 4 bases from J, with 6 bases between. Germline lookup yields CDR1 MNHEY and CDR2 SMNVEV (reference sequence). The CDR3 spans 14 residues. CDR3 region: CASSLSIGTGELFF. In nucleotides, the CDR3 is TGTGCCAGCAGTTTATCGATTGGCACCGGGGAGCTGTTTTTT.

This clonotype was counted only a few times. The chain carries TRBV7-9 and TRBJ2-7; TRBD2 agrees at 7 bases. The CDR3 has 12 amino acids. From germline, CDR1 is SEHNR and CDR2 FQNEAQ (reference sequence). Trimming cost V 5 bases and J 6 bases; bases outside gene matches: 4. Written as DNA, the CDR3 is TGTGCCAGCAGCCGCGGGGGTGCCGAGCAGTACGTC. Encoded protein: CASSRGGAEQYV.

This sequence joins TRBV3-1 and TRBJ1-2; no definite D call. From germline, CDR1 is LGHDT and CDR2 YNNKEL (reference sequence). The CDR3 is 13 residues long. Trimming took off 7 bases at V and 4 bases at J, with 13 bases between the two ends. The CDR3 protein is CASNPGNTYGYTF. The CDR3 nucleotides read TGTGCCAGCAATCCGGGGAATACCTATGGCTACACCTTC.

V and J are TRBV5-1 and TRBJ2-7, with 10 positions matching TRBD1. The CDR3 loop spans 15 amino acids. Germline-derived CDR1 and CDR2 are SGHRS and YFSETQ. V shed 5 bases and J 1 base; nucleotides not matched to a gene: 6. This CDR3 is CASSLRGQGSYEQYF. The DNA of the CDR3 is TGCGCCAGCAGTCTAAGGGGACAGGGGTCCTACGAGCAGTACTTC. The variable domain in full, with the rest retrieved from reference TRBV5-1 and TRBJ2-7, is KAGVTQTPRYLIKTRGQQVTLSCSPISGHRSVSWYQQTPGQGLQFLFEYFSETQRNKGNFPGRFSGRQFSNSRSEMNVSTLELGDSALYLCASSLRGQGSYEQYFGPGTRLTVT.

This chain uses TRBV19 with TRBJ1-3; unclear D gene. The CDR3 is 16 residues long. Trimming shortened V by 7 bases and J by 4 bases, and 20 bases separated the two germline ends. The germline V gene encodes CDR1 LNHDA and CDR2 SQIVND (reference sequence). The CDR3 sequence is CASTPPGQWEGNTIYF. CDR3 DNA: TGTGCCAGTACCCCCCCCGGGCAGTGGGAGGGAAACACCATATATTTT.